This T cell receptor beta chain appears in the sequencing data of a study of T cell responses to AZD1222 COVID-19 vaccine (dated by TCRdb to the early 2020s). In the study overall: TCR sequencing covered some 250 trial participants: some 210 given two doses of AZD1222 and 26 given two doses of MenACWY control vaccine. Trial participants were enrolled by age into subgroups of 18-55, 56-69 and 70-plus years, and around 150, 29 and 61 TCR-sequenced participants, respectively, were included in these subgroups.

The CDR3 regions of human TCRbeta chains were analyzed by immunosequencing. The paper's data handling went like this. TCRs in the repertoires were compared against a reference library of SARS-CoV-2-specific TCRs that had been generated with the MIRA antigen-specificity platform. Breadth was defined as the fraction of unique TCRs that were SARS-CoV-2-associated. Depth was defined as the fraction of total T cells that were SARS-CoV-2-associated. Using the MIRA data, each spike-specific TCR was mapped to the spike region that the TCR reacts to and placed in a CD4 or CD8 class. Log10-transformed breadth and depth values were compared by one-way ANOVA with Sidak's multiple comparisons tests. Held by TCRdb, this immuneACCESS table contains in-frame sequences only and omits some clones. Under half of the omission traces to an unresolved V gene where checked; the cause of the rest is unknown. The V and J calls and clone size come from that table; D and trimming were worked out from the DNA. This sample is represented by 98,000 or so clones; about 90% of them were singletons. 16% of the sample lies in the top ten.

On this clone itself: Its antigen is unknown. No much larger clone is present one base from it, and per-base qualities are unavailable.

The research as a whole found: Spike-specific TCR breadth and depth rose significantly after two AZD1222 doses compared with day 0 and with MenACWY recipients. In the small 56-69-year group, the increase in depth fell short of significance, most likely because of low power. CD4 TCRs associated with the vaccine covered the entire spike protein, and the dominant responses were in regions 160-218 and 743-854. Because no samples from the day 14 peak response were available, repertoires could be characterized only after the peak T cell response. Conclusions about previously exposed vaccinees were limited because only a handful of AZD1222 recipients were SARS-CoV-2 seropositive at baseline. Participants were mostly white British and included more females than males, and it was suggested by the authors that clonal diversity may have been underestimated. Reportedly, almost half of the unique spike-specific TCRs recognized epitopes lying outside the regions that are mutated in the B.1.351 and B.1.1.7 variants.

Taken with the paper, the label for time point translates to: about 28 days (+/-7) after the second vaccine dose. Because spike-specific TCR depth and breadth did not differ between the two schedules, AZD1222 recipients who got a second dose at roughly 4 weeks were pooled with those who got a second dose at roughly 12 weeks. The vaccinee samples were drawn from two UK trials, COV001 and COV002, one of which was a single-blind randomized controlled phase 2/3 trial testing AZD1222 (ChAdOx1 nCoV-19) in healthy adults. For TCRbeta chain sequencing, PBMC samples were collected from trial participants at day 0 and at day 28 after the second dose. This TCR derives from an adult who received the AZD1222 COVID-19 vaccine. Specimen: peripheral blood, collected 28 days after the second AZD1222 dose.

In nucleotide form, the sequence is TGTGCCAGCAGTGCCCTCCCGACTAGCGGGAACCACAATGAGCAGTTCTTC. Its translation is CASSALPTSGNHNEQFF. The rearranged segments are TRBV6-4 and TRBJ2-1; 11 middle bases align to TRBD2. Reading the germline V gene gives CDR1 MRHNA and CDR2 SNTAGT. The CDR3 holds 17 amino acids from the cysteine to the phenylalanine. Left in the record is the CDR3 DNA by itself, 51 bases read in frame from the first base. V has 4 bases trimmed and J has 5 bases trimmed; junction bases matching no gene number 10.